This T cell receptor (beta chain) was retrieved from a study of monozygotic twins with inflammatory bowel disease. Reanalyzing the 5' RACE reads, TCRdb keeps one entry per CDR3 protein, without DNA. Its listing shows about 450,000 distinct CDR3 sequences. About this clonotype: The antigen remains unidentified.

Broader study findings: Different T cell subtypes could not be distinguished.

The CDR3 consists of 13 residues. The germline V gene has CDR1 MGHDK and CDR2 SYGVNS. The TCR sequence derives from a human donor with ulcerative colitis or Crohn's disease, or a healthy co-twin of an affected twin (not recorded which). The J gene is TRBJ2-3, the V gene TRBV25-1. Source material: blood. CDR3 region: CASSESPTDTQYF.